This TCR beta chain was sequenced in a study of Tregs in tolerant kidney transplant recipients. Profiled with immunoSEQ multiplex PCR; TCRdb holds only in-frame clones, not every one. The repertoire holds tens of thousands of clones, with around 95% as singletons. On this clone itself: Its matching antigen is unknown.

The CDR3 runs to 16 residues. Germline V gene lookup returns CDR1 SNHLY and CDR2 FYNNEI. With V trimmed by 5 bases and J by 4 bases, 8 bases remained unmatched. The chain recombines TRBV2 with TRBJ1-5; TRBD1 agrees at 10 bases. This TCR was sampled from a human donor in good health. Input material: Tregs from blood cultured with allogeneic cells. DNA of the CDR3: TGTGCCAGCAGTTTCCGACAGGGGGCTAGAAATCAGCCCCAGCATTTT. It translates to CASSFRQGARNQPQHF.